The T cell receptor beta chain described here comes from a study of graft-versus-host responses after intestinal transplantation. For the study at large: Among the recipients, transplants were multivisceral, liver-intestinal, or isolated intestinal. Induction using anti-thymocyte globulin, followed by tacrolimus and steroids for about three years, was given to all recipients.

Notes on the study in general: Subjects displaying graft-donor T cell macrochimerism possessed elevated graft-versus-host to host-versus-graft clonal ratios inside allografts. GvH clones were found in recipient marrow; some appeared first in ileum or blood.

Libraries were prepared by immunoSEQ multiplex PCR; TCRdb keeps only in-frame clonotypes and omits some of them. The profile shows about 120,000 clones, approximately 95% of them singletons. On this clone: No antigen is known for it.

The source of this sequence is a human donor who received an intestinal transplant. This specimen consisted of unstimulated CD8+ T cells sorted from spleen or lymph node cells, obtained before intestinal transplant.

The CDR3 reads CASSSTGNTGELFF. CDR3 bases: TGTGCCAGCAGCTCGACAGGGAACACCGGGGAGCTGTTTTTT. The rearrangement joins TRBV7-2 to TRBJ2-2, with a weak D call TRBD1 (6 bases). V was cut by 4 bases and J by 1 base, with 7 bases left in between. Germline CDR1 SGHTA, CDR2 FQGNSA. CDR3 length equals 14 residues.